Below are 16 T cell receptor beta chains sequenced from a single sample in a study of cytomegalovirus exposure and HLA in healthy donors. PCR was performed using 60 Vbeta and 13 Jbeta primers. The assay was immunoSEQ multiplex PCR, and TCRdb's table has in-frame clones only and misses some. Of roughly 190,000 clones in the sample, around three quarters were seen once. The sequenced sample was PBMCs. The receptors here all came from a woman between 18 and 30 years old in good health and CMV-seronegative.

The chain is built from TRBV7-2 and TRBJ2-3, with D tentatively TRBD1 (6 bases). This CDR3 contains 15 residues. The V end lost 1 base, the J end lost 0 bases, and 8 bases lay between the germline ends. Germline values: CDR1 SGHTA, CDR2 FQGNSA. Here the CDR3 reads CASSLVGTSTDTQYF. CDR3 nucleotide sequence: TGTGCCAGCAGCTTAGTAGGGACAAGCACAGATACGCAGTATTTT.

This clone has just a few counts. V and J are TRBV19 and TRBJ1-2, with a weak D call TRBD1 (5 bases). Trimming pared 3 bases from V and 0 bases from J, leaving 17 bases between. Germline V gene sequence: CDR1 LNHDA, CDR2 SQIVND (reference sequence). The CDR3 runs 17 residues. The CDR3 DNA follows: TGTGCCAGTAGTATCTTACAGGTTTCATTAGCTAACTATGGCTACACCTTC. Its protein is CASSILQVSLANYGYTF.

This chain joins TRBV30 and TRBJ2-1, with D maybe TRBD2 (6 bases). The CDR3 loop spans 12 amino acids. Trimming left V 5 bases short and J 7 bases short, with 12 bases between. Looked up from germline, CDR1 is GTSNPN and CDR2 is SVGIG (reference sequence). The CDR3: CAWLRDSNEQFF. The CDR3 bases are TGTGCCTGGCTAAGGGACTCGAATGAGCAGTTCTTC. Full variable domain (remainder filled in from reference TRBV30 and TRBJ2-1): SQTIHQWPATLVQPVGSPLSLECTVEGTSNPNLYWYRQAAGRGLQLLFYSVGIGQISSEVPQNLSASRPQDRQFILSSKKLLLSDSGFYLCAWLRDSNEQFFGPGTRLTVL.

This clone was observed a handful of times. The rearrangement links TRBV7-3 to TRBJ2-6; TRBD1 aligns across 9 bases. Germline V lookup: CDR1 SGHTA, CDR2 FQGTGA. CDR3 length equals 16 residues. Unmatched junction bases numbered 7, after V lost 3 bases and J lost 7 bases. In nucleotides, the CDR3 is TGTGCCAGCAGCTTCGCCGGGACAGGGAGAGCCAACGTCCTGACTTTC. Translation: CASSFAGTGRANVLTF. The full variable domain, with the rest looked up from reference TRBV7-3 and TRBJ2-6, is GAGVSQTPSNKVTEKGKYVELRCDPISGHTALYWYRQSLGQGPEFLIYFQGTGAADDSGLPNDRFFAVRPEGSVSTLKIQRTERGDSAVYLCASSFAGTGRANVLTFGAGSRLTVL.

This clone was recorded once. The CDR3 sequence: CASSSGGGGSYEQYF. In DNA, the CDR3 is TGTGCCAGCAGCTCTGGTGGCGGGGGCTCCTACGAGCAGTACTTC. The rearrangement links TRBV7-6 to TRBJ2-7; the match to TRBD2 covers 7 bases. V lost 4 bases and J lost 0; bases outside the gene matches: 6. The CDR3 has 15 amino acids. Germline V lookup: CDR1 SGHVS, CDR2 FNYEAQ.

The J gene is TRBJ1-6, the V gene TRBV6-4, with 9 positions matching TRBD1. The germline gives CDR1 MRHNA, CDR2 SNTAGT. V shed 4 bases, J shed 8 bases, and the junction held 3 bases outside the gene matches. There are 14 residues in the CDR3. The CDR3 loop is CASSVGTGYSPLHF. The CDR3, as DNA: TGTGCCAGCAGTGTCGGGACAGGGTATTCACCCCTCCACTTT.

This clone has just a few counts. J is TRBJ2-2 and V is TRBV18; 8 bases line up with TRBD1. CDR1 is KGHSH and CDR2 is LQKENI in the germline V gene. The CDR3 loop spans 15 amino acids. The trim removed 4 bases at V and 1 base at J, leaving 2 bases unmatched. The CDR3 coding sequence is TGTGCCAGCTCACGACAGGGGATGAACACCGGGGAGCTGTTTTTT. Its translation is CASSRQGMNTGELFF.

The chain has TRBV10-1 and TRBJ2-3, with 8 bases that match TRBD1. Trimming removed 4 bases from V and 4 bases from J; junction bases left unmatched: 7. The germline V gene has CDR1 WNHNN and CDR2 SYGVQD (reference sequence). The length of the CDR3 is 15 residues. The CDR3 spells CASSGGQGVPDTQYF. CDR3 DNA: TGCGCCAGCAGTGGAGGACAGGGTGTCCCAGATACGCAGTATTTT.

The CDR3 reads CAFGTGGSGNTIYF. CDR3 coding DNA: TGTGCCTTTGGGACAGGGGGCTCCGGAAACACCATATATTTT. V gene TRBV10-3 combines with J gene TRBJ1-3; TRBD1 matches at 12 bases. Trimming took 11 bases from V and 4 from J; bases not matched to a gene: 6. Germline V gene data show CDR1 as ENHRY and CDR2 as SYGVKD. The CDR3 is 14 amino acids.

The rearrangement links TRBV18 to TRBJ2-2; D is perhaps TRBD1 (5 bases). Germline lookup yields CDR1 KGHSH and CDR2 LQKENI. Between the trimmed V and J ends, which lost 3 bases and 10 bases, there was a span of 9 bases. This CDR3 has 12 residues. The CDR3 here is CASSPQGAELFF. The DNA for the CDR3 is TGTGCCAGCTCACCCCAGGGCGCGGAGCTGTTTTTT.

The chain joins TRBV6-1 to TRBJ2-5; TRBD1 is a possible D gene (5 bases). The DNA end is more similar to TRBJ2-7, so the J call may be wrong. This CDR3 has 12 residues. Germline values: CDR1 MNHNS, CDR2 SASEGT. This CDR3 reads CASGAAGYEQYF. CDR3 coding DNA: TGTGCCAGCGGGGCTGCAGGGTACGAGCAGTACTTC.

The chain is built from TRBV5-4 and TRBJ2-1; TRBD1 matches at 7 bases. The length of the CDR3 is 15 residues. Germline-derived CDR1 and CDR2 are SGHNT and YYREEE (reference sequence). J lost 3 bases, V lost 1 base, and 4 bases had no gene match. The CDR3 sequence: CASSLWDRGYNEQFF. Written as DNA, the CDR3 is TGTGCCAGCAGCTTGTGGGACAGAGGCTACAATGAGCAGTTCTTC.

The chain employs TRBV11-2 and TRBJ2-7; TRBD2 matches at 14 bases. The CDR3 runs 14 residues. Trimming took 8 bases from V and 4 from J; bases not matched to a gene: 4. Germline V gene data show CDR1 as SGHAT and CDR2 as FQNNGV. CDR3 DNA sequence: TGTGCCAGCGGGGGACTAGCGGGGGTGTACGAGCAGTACTTC. It specifies CASGGLAGVYEQYF. Looking up the rest from reference TRBV11-2 and TRBJ2-7 gives the full variable domain: EAGVAQSPRYKIIEKRQSVAFWCNPISGHATLYWYQQILGQGPKLLIQFQNNGVVDDSQLPKDRFSAERLKGVDSTLKIQPAKLEDSAVYLCASGGLAGVYEQYFGPGTRLTVT.

The chain employs TRBV1 and TRBJ2-3; TRBD2, the D gene given by the table, was not confirmed from the DNA. TRBV1 is listed as a pseudogene. CDR3 length equals 13 residues. CDR3 nucleotides: TGCACCAGCAGCCATGACTCTGCAGATACGCAGTATTTT. Protein: CTSSHDSADTQYF.

In this sample, this clone turned up a few times. This rearrangement joins TRBV28 to TRBJ1-3; D is perhaps TRBD1 (5 bases). Germline CDR1 is MDHEN and CDR2 is SYDVKM. CDR3 length equals 13 residues. The V end was cut by 10 bases, the J end by 10 bases, with 20 bases between. In DNA, the CDR3 is TGTGCCACCGATCAGGGTCACCTGGGTACCATATATTTT. This encodes CATDQGHLGTIYF.

The chain has TRBV6-1 and TRBJ1-1; 7 bases match TRBD1. The germline CDR1 and CDR2 sequences are MNHNS and SASEGT. J lost 0 bases, V lost 8 bases, and 3 bases had no gene match. The CDR3 sequence is 13 residues long. CDR3 region: CASLQGLNTEAFF. CDR3 nucleotides: TGTGCCAGCCTACAGGGGTTGAACACTGAAGCTTTCTTT.